The entry below describes one T cell receptor (beta chain). Its antigen is undetermined. TCRdb called the 5' RACE reads again in MiXCR, with one record for every CDR3 protein. In the table there are 450,000 or so distinct CDR3 sequences, roughly 18% of which are singletons. Healthy Caucasian donors formed the entire cohort. This sample was taken from a study of identical twins. Study-level findings and limits: Models predicted too little out-of-frame TCR alpha sharing in monozygotic twins.

The sequence was collected from a man aged 45-65 years in good health. The material sequenced was naive T cells sorted from blood.

CDR3: CSATQGIGLAKNIQYF. CDR3 nucleotides: TGCAGTGCTACACAGGGGATTGGTCTAGCCAAAAACATTCAGTACTTC. V is TRBV20-1 and J is TRBJ2-4; TRBD1 agrees at 7 bases. The CDR3 has 16 amino acids. Looked up from germline, CDR1 is DFQATT and CDR2 is SNEGSKA (reference sequence). V shed 4 bases, J shed 0 bases, and the junction held 9 bases outside the gene matches.